This TCR beta chain is from a study of blood T cells in healthy people across ages. Next came a second PCR, run for about 6 to 11 cycles, which used a sample-barcoded 5' primer along with a J-beta primer mix. TCRdb recomputed calls from the 5' RACE reads with MiXCR, one row per CDR3 protein. The data show 1.5 million to 2 million distinct CDR3 sequences, 28% seen once. The authors isolated at least 6.5 million PBMCs per sample. Only a few counts were recorded for this clonotype. Sequencing was performed on blood. The sequence derives from a woman in her 30s in good health.

CDR3 sequence (DNA): TGTGCCAGCACCTTCGGGACAAGAGGTGCCGAGCAGTACTTC. Amino acids: CASTFGTRGAEQYF. V is TRBV6-5 and J is TRBJ2-7; D is perhaps TRBD1 (6 bases). CDR3 length: 14 residues. The germline gives CDR1 MNHEY, CDR2 SVGAGI. The V end was cut by 7 bases, the J end by 6 bases, with 19 bases between.